The 26 T cell receptor beta chains listed next were all sequenced from one sample in a study of technical replicates of blood from a handful of donors (dated by TCRdb to 2015 to 2018). Libraries were constructed by the immunoSEQ multiplex PCR assay. Sourced from immuneACCESS, this table was stored by TCRdb with only in-frame sequences that have V and J called. A share of the clones is absent; for the studies checked, an unresolved V gene accounts for under half, and the remainder has no known explanation. The sample table lists more than 65,000 clones, about 97% of them with a count of one. The biggest ten clones account for around 0.31% of the sample. The sequencing sample was made of T cells isolated from PBMCs. The receptors come from a human donor in good health.

This chain links TRBV19 with TRBJ2-7; 9 bases align to TRBD2. Trimming at V came to 6 bases and at J to 5 bases, leaving 8 bases not matched to a gene. The germline gives CDR1 LNHDA, CDR2 SQIVND (reference sequence). CDR3 size: 14 residues. Here the CDR3 DNA reads TGTGCCAGTAGCGCTATAGCGGGAGCCCACGAGCAGTACTTC. It yields the protein CASSAIAGAHEQYF.

V usage is TRBV6-5 and J usage is TRBJ1-5; maybe TRBD1 (6 bases). The CDR3 is 15 residues long. The germline V gene encodes CDR1 MNHEY and CDR2 SVGAGI. Trimming took off 6 bases at V and 0 bases at J, with 12 bases between the two ends. CDR3 loop: CASRRTVHSNQPQHF. The CDR3 nucleotides read TGTGCCAGCAGAAGGACAGTCCATAGCAATCAGCCCCAGCATTTT.

Notes on this clone: Other nucleotide sequences in the sample specify the same CDR3. This sequence joins TRBV7-9 and TRBJ2-1; 14 nucleotides align to TRBD2. The length of the CDR3 is 15 residues. Germline V gene lookup returns CDR1 SEHNR and CDR2 FQNEAQ (reference sequence). V shed 4 bases and J 9 bases; nucleotides not matched to a gene: 5. The CDR3 protein is CASSSRLAGGGEQFF. DNA for the CDR3: TGTGCCAGCAGCTCCCGACTAGCGGGAGGGGGTGAGCAGTTCTTC.

CDR3 loop: CASSSRQGDNYGYTF. CDR3 nucleotide sequence: TGTGCCAGCAGCTCCCGGCAGGGTGATAACTATGGCTACACCTTC. V gene TRBV9 combines with J gene TRBJ1-2; D is possibly TRBD1 (5 bases). Trimming pared 4 bases from V and 1 base from J, leaving 14 bases between. The CDR3 runs 15 residues. Germline V CDR1 and CDR2: SGDLS, YYNGEE. Full variable domain (rest looked up from reference TRBV9 and TRBJ1-2): DSGVTQTPKHLITATGQRVTLRCSPRSGDLSVYWYQQSLDQGLQFLIQYYNGEERAKGNILERFSAQQFPDLHSELNLSSLELGDSALYFCASSSRQGDNYGYTFGSGTRLTVV.

The table lists this clone with a count of one. The chain couples TRBV5-4 to TRBJ2-3; TRBD2 is a possible D gene (6 bases). Per germline, CDR1 SGHNT and CDR2 YYREEE (reference sequence). The CDR3 extends over 15 amino acids. Between the trimmed V and J ends, which lost 2 bases and 4 bases, there was a span of 14 bases. The chain's CDR3 is CASSFYGGEPDTQYF. CDR3 nucleotides: TGTGCCAGCAGCTTTTACGGGGGAGAGCCAGATACGCAGTATTTT.

The chain employs TRBV5-1 and TRBJ2-7, with D perhaps matching TRBD1 (5 bases). This CDR3 comprises 13 residues. Germline V gene lookup returns CDR1 SGHRS and CDR2 YFSETQ. Trimming removed 3 bases from V and 4 bases from J, with 11 bases in between. CDR3 coding DNA: TGCGCCAGCAGCTCCTCAGGGTGGTACGAGCAGTACTTC. Amino acid sequence: CASSSSGWYEQYF.

This clone has a handful of counts. V is TRBV6-6 and J is TRBJ1-4, with 7 bases identical to TRBD1. J gave up 8 bases and V 7 bases, and 7 bases lay outside the gene matches. Germline CDR1 and CDR2: MNHNY and SVGAGI (reference sequence). CDR3 length equals 13 residues. The CDR3 region has the DNA TGTGCCAGCATCCTTCGGACAGGAGAAAAACTGTTTTTT. It specifies CASILRTGEKLFF.

This sequence joins TRBV28 and TRBJ1-3, with no clear D. V lost 6 bases and J lost 0, with 12 bases in between. From germline, CDR1 is MDHEN and CDR2 SYDVKM. The CDR3 has 15 amino acids. The CDR3 loop is CASSRAAVSGNTIYF. CDR3 nucleotide sequence: TGTGCCAGCAGCCGAGCGGCGGTCTCTGGAAACACCATATATTTT.

The chain couples TRBV11-2 to TRBJ1-1; weak D call: TRBD1 (6 bases). The CDR3 is 15 amino acids. The germline gives CDR1 SGHAT, CDR2 FQNNGV. V was clipped by 1 base and J by 6 bases, with 15 bases between them. This chain's CDR3 is CASSLALQGTAEAFF. The CDR3 DNA is TGTGCCAGCAGCTTAGCGTTACAGGGTACCGCTGAAGCTTTCTTT.

Concerning this clone: One end of the junction varies from germline; a read error may be responsible. The J gene is TRBJ1-1, the V gene TRBV11-3; maybe TRBD1 (5 bases). CDR3 length equals 13 residues. Per the germline V gene, CDR1 is SGHNT and CDR2 is YENEEA. The CDR3 bases are TGTGCCAGCAGCCCTGAATCCGGAGACAGTCCAGCCTTT. Protein sequence: CASSPESGDSPAF.

The gene calls are TRBV2 and TRBJ1-5; TRBD1 is a possible D gene (6 bases). Between the trimmed V and J ends, which lost 4 bases and 0 bases, there was a span of 10 bases. CDR3 length: 15 residues. Per germline, CDR1 SNHLY and CDR2 FYNNEI. Here the CDR3 reads CASSGTAYSNQPQHF. Here the CDR3 DNA reads TGTGCCAGCAGTGGGACAGCCTATAGCAATCAGCCCCAGCATTTT.

CDR3 bases: TGTGCCAGCAGTTTAGCGGATGACAGGTCGGATGAAAAACTGTTTTTT. Translating it yields CASSLADDRSDEKLFF. This chain links TRBV28 with TRBJ1-4; D may be TRBD1 (6 bases). The CDR3 has 16 amino acids. The germline V gene encodes CDR1 MDHEN and CDR2 SYDVKM. The V end was cut by 2 bases, the J end by 6 bases, with 16 bases between.

The CDR3 DNA reads TGTGCCAGCAGTTTTAAGACAGGACCGTACGAGCAGTACTTC. Amino acids: CASSFKTGPYEQYF. The V call is TRBV27, the J call TRBJ2-7; TRBD1 is a possible D gene (6 bases). Looked up from germline, CDR1 is MNHEY and CDR2 is SMNVEV (reference sequence). Between the trimmed V and J ends, which lost 3 bases and 4 bases, there was a span of 13 bases. The CDR3 runs 14 residues.

The rearrangement uses TRBV4-3 and TRBJ2-1, with 13 bases lining up with TRBD2. With 0 bases clipped from V and 8 bases from J, the junction kept 4 bases outside the gene matches. The CDR3 loop spans 16 amino acids. From germline, CDR1 is LGHNA and CDR2 YSLEER. The CDR3 protein is CASSQESGLAGDEQFF. In nucleotides, the CDR3 is TGCGCCAGCAGCCAAGAGTCCGGACTAGCGGGGGATGAGCAGTTCTTC.

The V and J genes are TRBV9 and TRBJ2-3; 7 bases match TRBD2. CDR1 is SGDLS, CDR2 YYNGEE, per germline. V was clipped by 0 bases and J by 8 bases; unmatched bases: 9. The CDR3 is made up of 15 amino acids. The CDR3: CASSVDGVPGGTQYF. CDR3 in DNA: TGTGCCAGCAGCGTAGATGGGGTACCGGGAGGTACGCAGTATTTT.

The genes are TRBV7-9 and TRBJ2-2; 7 bases match TRBD1. The trim removed 6 bases at V and 6 bases at J, leaving 7 bases unmatched. The CDR3 sequence is 14 residues long. Germline V gene data show CDR1 as SEHNR and CDR2 as FQNEAQ (reference sequence). The DNA of the CDR3 is TGTGCCAGCAGGCGGCGGACAGGTCCCGGGGAGCTGTTTTTT. It is translated as CASRRRTGPGELFF.

This chain uses TRBV5-6 with TRBJ2-4, with TRBD2 identical over 8 bases. The V and J ends lost 4 bases and 0 bases, in that order; junction bases with no gene match: 12. The CDR3 contains 18 residues. CDR1 and CDR2 (germline): SGHDT, YYEEEE. Written as DNA, the CDR3 is TGTGCCAGCAGCCTTAGCGGGACGCCTTCCCTAGCCAAAAACATTCAGTACTTC. Translating gives CASSLSGTPSLAKNIQYF.

This rearrangement joins TRBV19 to TRBJ1-2, with D maybe TRBD1 (6 bases). Germline values: CDR1 LNHDA, CDR2 SQIVND (reference sequence). Trimming stripped 7 bases from V and 2 bases from J, with 8 bases between. The CDR3 is 12 amino acids. This CDR3 reads CASIDRNYGYTF. The CDR3 DNA follows: TGTGCCAGTATTGACAGGAACTATGGCTACACCTTC. Complete variable domain (other parts from reference TRBV19 and TRBJ1-2): DGGITQSPKYLFRKEGQNVTLSCEQNLNHDAMYWYRQDPGQGLRLIYYSQIVNDFQKGDIAEGYSVSREKKESFPLTVTSAQKNPTAFYLCASIDRNYGYTFGSGTRLTVV.

This clone has only one observation. The V and J genes are TRBV10-1 and TRBJ2-7; TRBD2 matches at 9 bases. V was pared by 4 bases and J by 4 bases, with 5 bases of the junction left unmatched. This CDR3 comprises 14 residues. Germline lookup yields CDR1 WNHNN and CDR2 SYGVQD (reference sequence). The CDR3 sequence is CASSAYSGSYEQYF. The CDR3 DNA is TGCGCCAGCAGTGCTTATAGCGGGAGTTACGAGCAGTACTTC.

The rearrangement links TRBV5-1 to TRBJ2-7; a possible D gene is TRBD2 (6 bases). Germline CDR1 reads SGHRS; CDR2 reads YFSETQ. The V gene lost 1 base and the J gene lost 0 bases, with 8 bases spanning the gap. The CDR3 spans 14 residues. CDR3 sequence: CASSLLRGSYEQYF. DNA of the CDR3: TGCGCCAGCAGCTTGTTGCGGGGCTCCTACGAGCAGTACTTC.

The gene calls are TRBV5-1 and TRBJ2-7; tentatively, D is TRBD2 (6 bases). The length of the CDR3 is 15 residues. The germline V gene has CDR1 SGHRS and CDR2 YFSETQ. Trimming removed 2 bases at V and 0 bases at J, with 12 bases between. The CDR3 sequence is CASSLSGPNSYEQYF. CDR3 in DNA: TGCGCCAGCAGCTTAAGCGGGCCGAACTCCTACGAGCAGTACTTC.

The chain combines TRBV28 with TRBJ1-2, with a weak D call TRBD1 (6 bases). This CDR3 spans 15 amino acids. The germline gives CDR1 MDHEN, CDR2 SYDVKM. The V and J ends lost 2 bases and 7 bases respectively, with 17 bases between them. The CDR3: CASSLNSRGAIGYTF. In DNA, the CDR3 is TGTGCCAGCAGTTTAAACTCCCGGGGGGCCATTGGCTACACCTTC.

The genes are TRBV9 and TRBJ2-7; 13 bases align to TRBD2. The CDR3 contains 16 residues. Germline values: CDR1 SGDLS, CDR2 YYNGEE. The ends lost 5 bases at V and 2 bases at J; junction bases unmatched: 7. CDR3 nucleotide sequence: TGTGCCAGCAGTGACGGGACTAGCGGGATTACCTACGAGCAGTACTTC. This gives the protein CASSDGTSGITYEQYF.

The CDR3, as DNA: TGTGCCAGCAGCTTTCAGTCTAGCGGGAGAGGCACAGATACGCAGTATTTT. It yields the protein CASSFQSSGRGTDTQYF. The chain uses TRBV7-8 and TRBJ2-3; TRBD2 matches at 10 bases. The CDR3 totals 17 residues. The V gene's germline CDR1 is SGHVS and CDR2 FQNEAQ. V lost 3 bases to trimming and J lost 1 base; unmatched junction nucleotides: 7.

The rearrangement links TRBV6-1 to TRBJ1-2; D call uncertain. This CDR3 comprises 13 residues. Trimming stripped 1 base from V and 4 bases from J, with 7 bases between. Per germline, CDR1 MNHNS and CDR2 SASEGT. The CDR3 region is CASSEEEGYGYTF. The CDR3, as DNA: TGTGCCAGCAGTGAAGAAGAGGGCTATGGCTACACCTTC.

The chain links TRBV2 to TRBJ2-7, with D possibly TRBD1 on 6 matching bases. This CDR3 contains 14 residues. Germline values: CDR1 SNHLY, CDR2 FYNNEI. The V and J ends lost 1 base and 12 bases respectively, with 19 bases between them. The CDR3 reads CASSEGAGVLPPYF. DNA of the CDR3: TGTGCCAGCAGTGAAGGGGCAGGGGTCTTACCTCCGTACTTC.